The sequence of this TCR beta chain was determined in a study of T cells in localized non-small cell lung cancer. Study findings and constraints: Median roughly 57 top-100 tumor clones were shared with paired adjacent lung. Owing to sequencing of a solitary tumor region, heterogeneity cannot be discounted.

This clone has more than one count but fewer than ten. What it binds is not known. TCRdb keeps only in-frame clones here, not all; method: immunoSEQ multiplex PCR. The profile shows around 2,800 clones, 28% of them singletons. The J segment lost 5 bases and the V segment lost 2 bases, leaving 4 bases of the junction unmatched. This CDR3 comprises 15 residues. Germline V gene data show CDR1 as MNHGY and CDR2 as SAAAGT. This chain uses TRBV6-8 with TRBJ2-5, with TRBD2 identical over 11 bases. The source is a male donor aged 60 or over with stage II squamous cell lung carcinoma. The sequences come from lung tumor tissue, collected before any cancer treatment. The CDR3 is CASSYLAGGEETQYF. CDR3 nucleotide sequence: TGTGCCAGCAGTTACCTAGCGGGAGGCGAGGAGACCCAGTACTTC.